This T cell receptor (beta chain) was captured in a study of cytomegalovirus exposure and HLA in healthy donors. Study results and caveats: Confirmation was obtained in vitro that three CMV-associated chains are specific for CMV antigens. Reports indicated that the classifier achieved high specificity and sensitivity in diagnosing cytomegalovirus status. Researchers counted 164 TCR beta chains as cytomegalovirus-associated.

Among the roughly 120 subjects of the validation cohort, separate from the approximately 670-subject first cohort, were the donors. Data came from immunoSEQ multiplex PCR; TCRdb stores just in-frame clones and leaves some out. The profile shows 220,000 or so clones, 80% to 85% of them singletons. CDR3 size: 15 residues. J lost 0 bases, V lost 4 bases, and 4 bases had no gene match. Germline V CDR1 and CDR2: SGHRS, YFSETQ. Regarding this clone: Its antigen is not identified.

The sample was PBMCs. The J gene is TRBJ2-1, the V gene TRBV5-1; 7 positions match TRBD1. The TCR comes from a woman in her twenties or thirties in good health and CMV-seropositive. CDR3 bases: TGCGCCAGCAGCCAGACAGGGAGCTCCTACAATGAGCAGTTCTTC. It yields the protein CASSQTGSSYNEQFF.